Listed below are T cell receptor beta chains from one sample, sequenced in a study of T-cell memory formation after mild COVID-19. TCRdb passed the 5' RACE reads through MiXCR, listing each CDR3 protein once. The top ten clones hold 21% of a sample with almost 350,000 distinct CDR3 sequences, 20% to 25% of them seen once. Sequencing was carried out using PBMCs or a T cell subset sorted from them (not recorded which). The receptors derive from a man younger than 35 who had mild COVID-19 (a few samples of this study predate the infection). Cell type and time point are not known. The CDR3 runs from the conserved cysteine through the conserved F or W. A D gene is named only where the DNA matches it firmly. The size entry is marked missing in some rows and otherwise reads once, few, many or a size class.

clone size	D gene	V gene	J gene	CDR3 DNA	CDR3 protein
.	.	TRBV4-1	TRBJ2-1	TGCGACAGCAGCCTAAGCGGCGGGCACAATGAGCAGTTCTTC	CDSSLSGGHNEQFF
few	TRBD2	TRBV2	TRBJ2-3	TGTGCCACACTGCGGGGGGGCACAGATACGCAGTATTTT	CATLRGGTDTQYF
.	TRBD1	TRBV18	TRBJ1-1	TGTGCCAGCTCACCTCGAATACTTGACAGGGTTTATGACACTGAAGCTTTCTTT	CASSPRILDRVYDTEAFF
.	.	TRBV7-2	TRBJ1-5	TGTGCCAGCAGCCCGGGGCCGGTGCGGGGCAATCAGCCCCAGCATTTT	CASSPGPVRGNQPQHF
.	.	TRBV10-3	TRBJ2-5	TGTGCCATCTCTCCCAGGGATCAAGAGACCCAGTACTTC	CAISPRDQETQYF
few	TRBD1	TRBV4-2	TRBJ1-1	TGTGCCAGCAGCGGAGGGGGCCTGGGAGCTTTCTTT	CASSGGGLGAFF
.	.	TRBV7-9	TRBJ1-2	TGTGCCAGCAGCTTTGAAAAGGGAAGGCGTTGGGGCTACACCTTC	CASSFEKGRRWGYTF
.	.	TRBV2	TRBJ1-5	TGTGCCAGCAGTGGGTACGGGGTAGGTCAGCCCCAGCATTTT	CASSGYGVGQPQHF
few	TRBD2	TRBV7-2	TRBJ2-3	TGTGCCAGTGCCGTCGGGAGCGGGGGAGATACGCAGTATTTT	CASAVGSGGDTQYF
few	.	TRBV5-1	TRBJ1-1	TGCGCCAGCAGCTTGTCGGGGCCTGAAGCTTTCTTT	CASSLSGPEAFF
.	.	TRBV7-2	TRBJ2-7	TGTGCCAGCAGCTTAGCCGGGTTAGATTCCTACGGTGGGTACTTC	CASSLAGLDSYGGYF
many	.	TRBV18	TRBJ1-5	TGTGCCAGCTCACCGGGGGGGGGTCAGCCCCAGCATTTT	CASSPGGGQPQHF
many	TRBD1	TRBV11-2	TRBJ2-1	TGTGCCAGCAGCATACGGGACAGGGTCCACAATGAGCAGTTCTTC	CASSIRDRVHNEQFF